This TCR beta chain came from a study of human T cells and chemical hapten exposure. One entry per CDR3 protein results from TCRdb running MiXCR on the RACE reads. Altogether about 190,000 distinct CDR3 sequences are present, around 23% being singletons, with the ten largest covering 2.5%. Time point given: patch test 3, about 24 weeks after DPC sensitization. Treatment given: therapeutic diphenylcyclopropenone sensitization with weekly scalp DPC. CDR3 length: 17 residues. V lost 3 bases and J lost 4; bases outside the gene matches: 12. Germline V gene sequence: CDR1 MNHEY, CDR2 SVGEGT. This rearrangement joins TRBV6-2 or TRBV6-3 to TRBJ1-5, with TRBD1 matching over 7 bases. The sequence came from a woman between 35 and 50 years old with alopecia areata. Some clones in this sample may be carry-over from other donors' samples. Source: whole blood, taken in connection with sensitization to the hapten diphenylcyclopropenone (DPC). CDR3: CASSYMPGGAPNQPQHF. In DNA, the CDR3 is TGTGCCAGCAGTTATATGCCAGGGGGGGCTCCAAATCAGCCCCAGCATTTT.